This section outlines one T cell receptor (beta chain) sequence together with its context. Its antigen is as yet unknown. This sample is drawn from a study of T cell clonotyping in hematopoietic cell transplantation. Background on the study: Recipient samples before transplant were obtained post-cytoreduction. Broader study findings: Few recipient clonotypes overlapped donors; over 97% were de novo at given depth. Recipient TCR diversity dropped after transplant; expanded clonotypes rose from day 30 to 180.

Time point indicated: recipient sample about 28 days before transplant, after cytoreduction. Produced via immunoSEQ multiplex PCR; TCRdb's table is partial and in-frame only. The table records approximately 41,000 clones, around 85% of them present only once. Trimming took off 1 base at V and 4 bases at J, with 14 bases between the two ends. The CDR3 runs 15 residues. Germline V gene data show CDR1 as SGHNT and CDR2 as YENEEA. The chain recombines TRBV11-3 with TRBJ2-7; D is unclear. Sequenced material: peripheral blood mononuclear cells, taken before stem cell transplant. This sequence was found in a man aged 55 to 69 with acute myeloid leukemia. Some clones in this sample may be carry-over from other donors' samples. The CDR3 region has the DNA TGTGCCAGCAGCTTAGTGTTTGGAAGACCGTACGAGCAGTACTTC. Translating gives CASSLVFGRPYEQYF.